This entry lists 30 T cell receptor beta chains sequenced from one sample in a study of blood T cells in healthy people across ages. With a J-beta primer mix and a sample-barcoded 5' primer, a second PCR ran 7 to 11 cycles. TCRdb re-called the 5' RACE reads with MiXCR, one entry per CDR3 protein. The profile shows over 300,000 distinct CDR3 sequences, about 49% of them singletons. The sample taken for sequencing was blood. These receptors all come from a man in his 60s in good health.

Written as DNA, the CDR3 is TGCGCCAGCAGCGCAGACTCCTACAATGAGCAGTTCTTC. It translates to CASSADSYNEQFF. The chain is built from TRBV5-1 and TRBJ2-1; no clear D gene. The V gene's germline CDR1 is SGHRS and CDR2 YFSETQ. The CDR3 has 13 amino acids. The V end was cut by 4 bases, the J end by 0 bases, with 5 bases between.

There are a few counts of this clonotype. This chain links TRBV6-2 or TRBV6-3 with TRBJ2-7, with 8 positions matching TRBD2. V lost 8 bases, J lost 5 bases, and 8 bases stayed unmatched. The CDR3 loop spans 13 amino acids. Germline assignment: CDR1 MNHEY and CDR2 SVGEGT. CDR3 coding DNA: TGTGCCAGCCGCTACAGCGGGAGCGACGAGCAGTACTTC. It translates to CASRYSGSDEQYF.

The CDR3 DNA reads TGTGCCAGCAGCGTAGGTGCTAATGAAAAACTGTTTTTT. Protein sequence: CASSVGANEKLFF. V usage is TRBV7-2 and J usage is TRBJ1-4; no firm D call. V dropped 5 bases and J dropped 3 bases, with 7 bases sitting between them. The CDR3 runs 13 residues. Germline V gene lookup returns CDR1 SGHTA and CDR2 FQGNSA.

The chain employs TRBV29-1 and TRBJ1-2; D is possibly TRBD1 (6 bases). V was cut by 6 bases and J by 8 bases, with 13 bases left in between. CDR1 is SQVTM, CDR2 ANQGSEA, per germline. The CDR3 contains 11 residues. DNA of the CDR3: TGCAGCGTCTCTTCTAGGGGGGGCTACACCTTC. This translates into CSVSSRGGYTF. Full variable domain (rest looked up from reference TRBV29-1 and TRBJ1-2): SAVISQKPSRDICQRGTSLTIQCQVDSQVTMMFWYRQQPGQSLTLIATANQGSEATYESGFVIDKFPISRPNLTFSTLTVSNMSPEDSSIYLCSVSSRGGYTFGSGTRLTVV.

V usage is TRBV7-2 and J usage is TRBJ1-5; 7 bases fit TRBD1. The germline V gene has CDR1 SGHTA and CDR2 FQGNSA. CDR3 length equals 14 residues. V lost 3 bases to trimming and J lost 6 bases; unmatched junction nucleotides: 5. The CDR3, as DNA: TGTGCCAGCAGCTTTGGACAGGCCCCTCAGCCCCAGCATTTT. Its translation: CASSFGQAPQPQHF.

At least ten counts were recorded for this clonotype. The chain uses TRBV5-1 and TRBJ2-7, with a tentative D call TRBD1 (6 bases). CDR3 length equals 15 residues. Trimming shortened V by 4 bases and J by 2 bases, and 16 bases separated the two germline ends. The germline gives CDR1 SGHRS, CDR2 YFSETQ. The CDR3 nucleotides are TGCGCCAGCAGCCCTTTTGGGGGCAGGGCCTACGAGCAGTACTTC. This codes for CASSPFGGRAYEQYF.

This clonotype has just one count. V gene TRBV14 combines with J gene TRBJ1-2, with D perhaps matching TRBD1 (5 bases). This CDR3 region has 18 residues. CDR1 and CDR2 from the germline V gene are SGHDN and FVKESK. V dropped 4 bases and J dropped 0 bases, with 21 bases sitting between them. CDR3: CASSPTGPPVQANYGYTF. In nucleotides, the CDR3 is TGTGCCAGCAGCCCCACAGGACCGCCGGTGCAAGCTAACTATGGCTACACCTTC.

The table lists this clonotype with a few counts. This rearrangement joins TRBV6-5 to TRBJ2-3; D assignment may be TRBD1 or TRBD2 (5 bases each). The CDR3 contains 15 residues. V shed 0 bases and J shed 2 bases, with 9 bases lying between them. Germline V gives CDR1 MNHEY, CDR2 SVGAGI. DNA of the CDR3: TGTGCCAGCAGTTACTCGGGACCTCCCACAGATACGCAGTATTTT. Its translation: CASSYSGPPTDTQYF.

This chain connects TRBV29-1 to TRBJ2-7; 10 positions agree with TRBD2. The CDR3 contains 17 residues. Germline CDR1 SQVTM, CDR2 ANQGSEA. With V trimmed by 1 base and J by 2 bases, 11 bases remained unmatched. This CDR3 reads CSVEGWSSGRTTYEQYF. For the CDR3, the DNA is TGCAGCGTTGAAGGGTGGAGTAGCGGGAGGACCACCTACGAGCAGTACTTC.

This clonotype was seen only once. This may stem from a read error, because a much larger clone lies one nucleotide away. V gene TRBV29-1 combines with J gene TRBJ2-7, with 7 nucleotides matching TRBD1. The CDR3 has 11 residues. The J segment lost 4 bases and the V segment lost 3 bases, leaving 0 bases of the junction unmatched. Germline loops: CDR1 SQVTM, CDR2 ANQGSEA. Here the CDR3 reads CSVDRGYEQYF. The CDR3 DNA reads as TGCAGCGTTGACAGGGGGTACGAGCAGTACTTC.

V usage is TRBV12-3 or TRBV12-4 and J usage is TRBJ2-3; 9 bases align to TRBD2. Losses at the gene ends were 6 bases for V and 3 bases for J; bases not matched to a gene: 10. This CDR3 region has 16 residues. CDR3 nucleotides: TGTGCCAGCAGCAGTCGGCGGGGGGGGATAACAGATACGCAGTATTTT. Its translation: CASSSRRGGITDTQYF.

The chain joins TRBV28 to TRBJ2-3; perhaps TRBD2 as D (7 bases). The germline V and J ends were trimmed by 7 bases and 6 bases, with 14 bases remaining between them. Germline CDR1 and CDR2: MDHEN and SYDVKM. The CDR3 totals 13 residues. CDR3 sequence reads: CASKGGGVDTQYF. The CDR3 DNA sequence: TGTGCCAGCAAGGGGGGGGGAGTGGATACGCAGTATTTT.

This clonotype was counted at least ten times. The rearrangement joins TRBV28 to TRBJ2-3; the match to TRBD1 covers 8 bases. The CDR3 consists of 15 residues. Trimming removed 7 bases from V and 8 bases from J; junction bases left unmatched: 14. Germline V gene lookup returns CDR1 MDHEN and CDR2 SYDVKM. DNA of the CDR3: TGTGCCAGCAACCCCGCAGGGGGCGGGTCGAGTACGCAGTATTTT. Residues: CASNPAGGGSSTQYF.

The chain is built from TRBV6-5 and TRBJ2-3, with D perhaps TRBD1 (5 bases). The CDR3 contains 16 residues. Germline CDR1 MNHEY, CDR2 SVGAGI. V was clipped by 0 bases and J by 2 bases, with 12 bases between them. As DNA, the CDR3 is TGTGCCAGCAGTTACTCACGGACACACTCCACAGATACGCAGTATTTT. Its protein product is CASSYSRTHSTDTQYF.

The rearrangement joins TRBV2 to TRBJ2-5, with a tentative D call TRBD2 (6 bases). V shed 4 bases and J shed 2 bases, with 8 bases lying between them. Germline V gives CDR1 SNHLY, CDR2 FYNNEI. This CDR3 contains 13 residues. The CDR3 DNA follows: TGTGCCAGCAGTGGAAGCGGGCAAGAGACCCAGTACTTC. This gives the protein CASSGSGQETQYF.

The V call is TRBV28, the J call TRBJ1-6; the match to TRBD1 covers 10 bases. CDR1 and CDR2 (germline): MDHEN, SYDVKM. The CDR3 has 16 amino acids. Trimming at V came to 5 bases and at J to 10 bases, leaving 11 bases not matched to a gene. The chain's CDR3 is CASSASTGGAGSPLHF. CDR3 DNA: TGTGCCAGCAGTGCGTCGACAGGGGGCGCGGGGTCACCCCTCCACTTT.

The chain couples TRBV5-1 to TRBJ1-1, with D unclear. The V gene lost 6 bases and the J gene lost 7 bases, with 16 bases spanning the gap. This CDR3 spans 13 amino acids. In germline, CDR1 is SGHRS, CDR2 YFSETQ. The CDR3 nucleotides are TGCGCCAGCACGTTGGCAGGCGACCGTGAAGCTTTCTTT. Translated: CASTLAGDREAFF.

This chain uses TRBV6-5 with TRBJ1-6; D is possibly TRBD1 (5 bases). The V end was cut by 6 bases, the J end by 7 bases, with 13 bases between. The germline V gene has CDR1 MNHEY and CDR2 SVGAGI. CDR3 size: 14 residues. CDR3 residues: CASRGDGANSPLHF. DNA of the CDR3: TGTGCCAGCAGAGGGGACGGTGCGAATTCACCCCTCCACTTT.

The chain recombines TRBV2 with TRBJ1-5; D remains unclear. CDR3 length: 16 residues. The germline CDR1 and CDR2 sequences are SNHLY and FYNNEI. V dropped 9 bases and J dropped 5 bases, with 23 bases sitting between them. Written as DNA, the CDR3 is TGTGCCAGGAAGAGACGGAGGTTCCCGGGCTATCAGCCCCAGCATTTT. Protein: CARKRRRFPGYQPQHF.

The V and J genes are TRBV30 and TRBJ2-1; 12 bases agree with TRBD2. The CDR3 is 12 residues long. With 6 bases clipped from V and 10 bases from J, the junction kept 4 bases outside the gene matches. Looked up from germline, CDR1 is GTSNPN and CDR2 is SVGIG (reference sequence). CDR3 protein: CACRTSGREQFF. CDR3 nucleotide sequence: TGTGCCTGCCGAACTAGCGGGAGGGAGCAGTTCTTC.

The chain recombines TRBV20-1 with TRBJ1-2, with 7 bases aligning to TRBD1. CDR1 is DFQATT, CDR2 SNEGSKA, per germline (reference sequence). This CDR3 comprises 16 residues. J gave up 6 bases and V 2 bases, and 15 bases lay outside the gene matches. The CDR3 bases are TGCAGTGCTAGAACCGTCGCCCAAGAGGGGGCGGATGGCTACACCTTC. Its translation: CSARTVAQEGADGYTF.

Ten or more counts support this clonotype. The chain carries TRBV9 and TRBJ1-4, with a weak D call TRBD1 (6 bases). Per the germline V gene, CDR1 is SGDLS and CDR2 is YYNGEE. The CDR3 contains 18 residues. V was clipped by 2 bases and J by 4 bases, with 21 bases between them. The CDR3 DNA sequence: TGTGCCAGCAGCGTCACAATACAGGGCCCCCCACTTAATGAAAAACTGTTTTTT. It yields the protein CASSVTIQGPPLNEKLFF.

The CDR3 here is CASSLRGGFSYNEQFF. In DNA form, the CDR3 reads TGTGCCAGCTCTCTCCGGGGGGGTTTCTCCTACAATGAGCAGTTCTTC. The chain recombines TRBV18 with TRBJ2-1; 8 nucleotides match TRBD2. The CDR3 is made up of 16 amino acids. Looked up from germline, CDR1 is KGHSH and CDR2 is LQKENI. Trimming at V came to 6 bases and at J to 0 bases, leaving 7 bases not matched to a gene.

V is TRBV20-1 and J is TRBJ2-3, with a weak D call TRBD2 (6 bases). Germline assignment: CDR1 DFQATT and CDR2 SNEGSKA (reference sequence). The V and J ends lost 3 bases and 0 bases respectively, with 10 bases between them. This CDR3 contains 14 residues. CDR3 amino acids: CSARGTPSTDTQYF. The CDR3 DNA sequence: TGCAGTGCTAGGGGGACTCCTAGCACAGATACGCAGTATTTT.

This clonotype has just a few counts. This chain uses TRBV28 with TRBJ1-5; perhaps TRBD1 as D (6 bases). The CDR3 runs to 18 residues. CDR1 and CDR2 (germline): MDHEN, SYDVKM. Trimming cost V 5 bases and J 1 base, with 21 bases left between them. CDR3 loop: CASSPRRRGRLSNQPQHF. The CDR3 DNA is TGTGCCAGCAGTCCCCGCCGGAGGGGGAGGCTCAGCAATCAGCCCCAGCATTTT.

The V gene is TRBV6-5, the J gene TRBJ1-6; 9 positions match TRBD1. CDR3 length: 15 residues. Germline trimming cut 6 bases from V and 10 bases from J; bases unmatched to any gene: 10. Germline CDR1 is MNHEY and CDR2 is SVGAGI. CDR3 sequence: CASRLTGGERSPLHF. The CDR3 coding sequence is TGTGCCAGCAGATTGACAGGGGGTGAGAGATCACCCCTCCACTTT.

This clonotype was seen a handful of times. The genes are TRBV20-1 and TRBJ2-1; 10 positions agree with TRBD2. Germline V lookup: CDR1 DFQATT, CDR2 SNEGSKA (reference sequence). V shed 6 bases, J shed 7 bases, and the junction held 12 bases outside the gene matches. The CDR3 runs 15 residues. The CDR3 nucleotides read TGCAGTGCCAGTCCTAGCGGGAGTATCCGAAATGAGCAGTTCTTC. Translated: CSASPSGSIRNEQFF.

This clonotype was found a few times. The CDR3 spells CASSLGGYNEKLFF. CDR3 bases: TGTGCCAGCAGCTTGGGCGGTTATAATGAAAAACTGTTTTTT. The gene calls are TRBV11-1 and TRBJ1-4; D is ambiguous. V was shortened by 3 bases and J by 4 bases, with 9 bases between the two germline ends. Germline-derived CDR1 and CDR2 are SGHAT and FQDESV (reference sequence). The CDR3 is made up of 14 amino acids. Supplemented by reference TRBV11-1 and TRBJ1-4, the full variable domain reads EAEVAQSPRYKITEKSQAVAFWCDPISGHATLYWYRQILGQGPELLVQFQDESVVDDSQLPKDRFSAERLKGVDSTLKIQPAELGDSAMYLCASSLGGYNEKLFFGSGTQLSVL.

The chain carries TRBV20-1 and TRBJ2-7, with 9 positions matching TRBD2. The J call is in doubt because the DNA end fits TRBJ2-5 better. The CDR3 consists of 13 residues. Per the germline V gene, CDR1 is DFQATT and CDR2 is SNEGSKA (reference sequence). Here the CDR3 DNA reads TGCAGTGGTTTAGCGGGAGCCGAAGAGACCCAGTACTTC. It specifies CSGLAGAEETQYF.

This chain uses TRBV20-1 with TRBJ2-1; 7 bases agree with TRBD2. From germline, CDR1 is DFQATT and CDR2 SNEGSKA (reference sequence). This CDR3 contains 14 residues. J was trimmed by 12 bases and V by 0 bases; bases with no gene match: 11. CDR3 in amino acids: CSAREVTSRFSQFF. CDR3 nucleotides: TGCAGTGCTAGAGAGGTGACTAGCAGGTTTTCGCAGTTCTTC.